The TCR beta chain described here comes from a study of shared clonotypes between healthy human individuals. Profiled with immunoSEQ multiplex PCR; TCRdb holds only in-frame clones, not every one. The data show about 680,000 clones, with 73% seen just once and roughly 1.9% held by the top ten. Germline CDR1 LNHDA, CDR2 SQIVND (reference sequence). The junction had 12 bases not matched to a gene; V was cut back by 5 bases and J by 8 bases. This CDR3 has 16 amino acids. This clonotype was sampled from a woman in her 30s in good health. The chain employs TRBV19 and TRBJ1-5; 10 bases map to TRBD1. Sequencing was carried out using memory CD4+ T cells sorted from blood. Noted subset: CD45RA-negative fraction. Written as DNA, the CDR3 is TGTGCCAGTAGTGCCGGGACAGGGGCGTCCGTGGAGCCCCAGCATTTT. This sequence encodes CASSAGTGASVEPQHF.